The 11 T cell receptor beta chains reported below all come from one sample, sequenced in a study of blood T cells in healthy people across ages. A sample-barcoded 5' primer and a J-beta primer mix were used in a second PCR of roughly 7 to 11 cycles. TCRdb itself ran the 5' RACE reads through MiXCR, one entry per CDR3 protein. The data show some 890,000 distinct CDR3 sequences, approximately 32% seen once. The data also belong to a second study, concerning T cells of mothers and their children.

Sequencing was carried out using blood. All receptors derive from a woman aged 35 to 49 in good health.

The V call is TRBV20-1, the J call TRBJ1-1; D not certain. The length of the CDR3 is 13 residues. Germline loops: CDR1 DFQATT, CDR2 SNEGSKA (reference sequence). V was shortened by 5 bases and J by 0 bases, with 10 bases between the two germline ends. The CDR3 protein is CSAARRMNTEAFF. In DNA, the CDR3 is TGCAGTGCTGCTAGACGGATGAACACTGAAGCTTTCTTT.

This clonotype was observed a handful of times. The rearrangement joins TRBV9 to TRBJ2-5, with D maybe TRBD2 (7 bases). The germline V gene encodes CDR1 SGDLS and CDR2 YYNGEE. The CDR3 is 16 amino acids. With 8 bases removed from V and 2 bases from J, the gap between germline ends came to 22 bases. In DNA, the CDR3 is TGTGCCAGTAGCTACCGAGGGGGGGACCAACAAGAGACCCAGTACTTC. Translation gives CASSYRGGDQQETQYF.

This clonotype was counted only a few times. The V call is TRBV5-1, the J call TRBJ2-1; D tentatively fits TRBD1 or TRBD2 (6 bases each). Germline lookup yields CDR1 SGHRS and CDR2 YFSETQ. The germline V and J ends were trimmed by 4 bases and 0 bases, with 17 bases remaining between them. There are 17 residues in the CDR3. This CDR3 reads CASSLGRRGNSYNEQFF. The CDR3 region has the DNA TGCGCCAGCAGCCTCGGTCGGAGGGGGAACTCCTACAATGAGCAGTTCTTC. The whole variable domain, remainder taken from reference TRBV5-1 and TRBJ2-1, is KAGVTQTPRYLIKTRGQQVTLSCSPISGHRSVSWYQQTPGQGLQFLFEYFSETQRNKGNFPGRFSGRQFSNSRSEMNVSTLELGDSALYLCASSLGRRGNSYNEQFFGPGTRLTVL.

This clonotype was observed many times. The genes are TRBV24-1 and TRBJ2-3; TRBD1 matches at 7 bases. The CDR3 is 15 amino acids. V was clipped by 7 bases and J by 2 bases; unmatched bases: 8. Germline CDR1 and CDR2: KGHDR and SFDVKD. CDR3 region: CATSDRDQHTDTQYF. The CDR3 coding sequence is TGTGCCACCAGCGACAGGGATCAACACACAGATACGCAGTATTTT.

The genes are TRBV27 and TRBJ1-1, with D hard to call. The germline V gene has CDR1 MNHEY and CDR2 SMNVEV (reference sequence). V lost 7 bases and J lost 0, with 15 bases in between. The CDR3 has 15 residues. Here the CDR3 reads CASTDRRGMNTEAFF. The CDR3 nucleotides are TGTGCCAGCACGGACCGCCGCGGGATGAACACTGAAGCTTTCTTT.

V is TRBV7-9 and J is TRBJ1-1; 7 nucleotides match TRBD1. After removal of 3 bases from V and 0 bases from J, the junction contained 16 bases not matched to a gene. This CDR3 is built from 19 residues. The V gene's germline CDR1 is SEHNR and CDR2 FQNEAQ (reference sequence). In DNA form, the CDR3 reads TGTGCCAGCAGCTTCCCGACGGCCGCGACAGGGAGCATGAACACTGAAGCTTTCTTT. It codes for CASSFPTAATGSMNTEAFF.

This clonotype was picked up a small number of times. Since a much larger clone is just one base distant, this may be a read error. This chain uses TRBV5-1 with TRBJ1-2, with TRBD1 as a possible D gene (5 bases). Trimming removed 4 bases from V and 7 bases from J, with 17 bases in between. The CDR3 is made up of 14 amino acids. Germline CDR1 is SGHRS and CDR2 is YFSETQ. CDR3 loop: CASSPGTGVCGYTF. The CDR3 DNA reads as TGCGCCAGCAGCCCCGGGACGGGCGTCTGTGGCTACACCTTC.

This sequence joins TRBV5-4 and TRBJ2-1; D tentatively reads TRBD1 or TRBD2 (5 bases each). The CDR3 totals 12 residues. Germline loops: CDR1 SGHNT, CDR2 YYREEE (reference sequence). Trimming removed 4 bases at V and 8 bases at J, with 10 bases between. CDR3 loop: CASSGTAHEQFF. The CDR3 DNA sequence: TGTGCCAGCAGCGGGACCGCACATGAGCAGTTCTTC.

The CDR3 DNA follows: TGTGCCATCAGTAATCAGCGGGAGTCGAGTGAGCAGTTCTTC. This gives the protein CAISNQRESSEQFF. The rearrangement uses TRBV10-3 and TRBJ2-1, with 8 bases identical to TRBD2. Germline V CDR1 and CDR2: ENHRY, SYGVKD. V gave up 5 bases and J gave up 9 bases; unmatched junction bases: 9. The CDR3 is made up of 14 amino acids.

This clonotype was detected a few times. The chain couples TRBV5-8 to TRBJ1-2; a possible D gene is TRBD1 (6 bases). CDR1 and CDR2 (germline): SGHTS, YDEGEE. Between the trimmed V and J ends, which lost 1 base and 1 base, there was a span of 8 bases. The CDR3 totals 14 residues. The CDR3 bases are TGTGCCAGCAGCTTGTCAGGGGTTAACTATGGCTACACCTTC. The encoded protein is CASSLSGVNYGYTF.

Here the CDR3 reads CASSLFQGTGELFF. In DNA form, the CDR3 reads TGCGCCAGCAGCTTGTTTCAGGGTACCGGGGAGCTGTTTTTT. V is TRBV5-1 and J is TRBJ2-2; possible D gene TRBD1, 5 bases. CDR3 length equals 14 residues. The germline V and J ends were trimmed by 1 base and 5 bases, with 9 bases remaining between them. The germline gives CDR1 SGHRS, CDR2 YFSETQ.